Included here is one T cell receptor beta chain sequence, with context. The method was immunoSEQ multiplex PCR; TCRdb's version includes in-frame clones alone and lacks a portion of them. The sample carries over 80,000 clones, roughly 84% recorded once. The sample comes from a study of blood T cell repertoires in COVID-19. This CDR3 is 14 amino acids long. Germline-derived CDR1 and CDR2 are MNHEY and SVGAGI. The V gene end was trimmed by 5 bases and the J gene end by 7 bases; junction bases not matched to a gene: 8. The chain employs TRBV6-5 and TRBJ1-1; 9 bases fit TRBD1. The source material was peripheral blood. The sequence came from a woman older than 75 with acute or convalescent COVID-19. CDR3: CASSPGQGRNEAFF. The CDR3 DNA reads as TGTGCCAGCAGTCCGGGACAGGGAAGAAATGAAGCTTTCTTT.